Listed below are T cell receptor beta chains from one sample, sequenced in a study of graft-versus-host responses after intestinal transplantation. No antigen has been assigned to these receptors. Some clones are missing from TCRdb's copy, which holds only in-frame ones; the method was immunoSEQ multiplex PCR. The sample has some 84,000 clones, around 80% seen once. Sequences were derived from unstimulated CD4+ T cells sorted from spleen or lymph node cells, sampled before intestinal transplant. The receptor source for this set is a human donor who received an intestinal transplant. The conserved cysteine and the conserved F or W are not part of the CDR3 here. The order of the fields is V gene, J gene, clone size, CDR3 protein. Rows give clone size only sometimes, using once, few, many, or a class for an expanded clone.

v_call: TRBV6-5; j_call: TRBJ1-4; clone_size: few; cdr3_aa: ASSGRYNEKLF
v_call: TRBV2; j_call: TRBJ1-1; clone_size: .; cdr3_aa: ASRKEQNTEAF
v_call: TRBV5-4; j_call: TRBJ1-3; clone_size: .; cdr3_aa: ASRGGTGSGNTIY
v_call: TRBV11-2; j_call: TRBJ2-3; clone_size: .; cdr3_aa: ASSFVRATADTQY
v_call: TRBV6-6; j_call: TRBJ2-7; clone_size: .; cdr3_aa: ASSYNPGLHYEQY
v_call: TRBV5-4; j_call: TRBJ2-3; clone_size: .; cdr3_aa: ASSSETVNIDTQY
v_call: TRBV20-1; j_call: TRBJ2-3; clone_size: .; cdr3_aa: SASLADTQY
v_call: TRBV5-1; j_call: TRBJ2-2; clone_size: .; cdr3_aa: ASSLAVSGELF
v_call: TRBV7-9; j_call: TRBJ2-3; clone_size: .; cdr3_aa: ASSAGLAEVSTDTQY
v_call: TRBV4-1; j_call: TRBJ2-7; clone_size: .; cdr3_aa: ASSQTGTSGSSEQY
v_call: TRBV5-1; j_call: TRBJ1-2; clone_size: .; cdr3_aa: ASSLADSFYGYT
v_call: TRBV7-9; j_call: TRBJ2-1; clone_size: .; cdr3_aa: ASSLAGVNNEQF
v_call: TRBV9; j_call: TRBJ1-2; clone_size: .; cdr3_aa: ASSVGARNYGYT
v_call: TRBV29-1; j_call: TRBJ2-2; clone_size: .; cdr3_aa: SVGRGTGELF
v_call: TRBV29-1; j_call: TRBJ2-4; clone_size: .; cdr3_aa: SVGFPGQGHIQY
v_call: TRBV7-9; j_call: TRBJ2-1; clone_size: few; cdr3_aa: ASSLMSSEDEQF
v_call: TRBV6-1; j_call: TRBJ2-7; clone_size: few; cdr3_aa: ASRPDRGRSYEQY
v_call: TRBV6-6; j_call: TRBJ2-7; clone_size: .; cdr3_aa: ASGTRDRGPEQY
v_call: TRBV7-3; j_call: TRBJ2-3; clone_size: .; cdr3_aa: ASGLGGSISDTQY
v_call: TRBV12-5; j_call: TRBJ2-2; clone_size: .; cdr3_aa: ASGLTQGGTGELF
v_call: TRBV9; j_call: TRBJ2-3; clone_size: .; cdr3_aa: ASSVGVAASTDTQY
v_call: TRBV7-8; j_call: TRBJ2-7; clone_size: .; cdr3_aa: ASSLEAGDGYEQY
v_call: TRBV18; j_call: TRBJ2-1; clone_size: .; cdr3_aa: ATAGVSYNEQF
v_call: TRBV7-2; j_call: TRBJ2-5; clone_size: .; cdr3_aa: ASSLTSGKLQETQY
v_call: TRBV27; j_call: TRBJ2-7; clone_size: .; cdr3_aa: ASSPTRASGLHEQY
v_call: TRBV19; j_call: TRBJ2-2; clone_size: once; cdr3_aa: ASSIATSNTGELF
v_call: TRBV7-8; j_call: TRBJ2-7; clone_size: .; cdr3_aa: ASSLGAYSSYEQY
v_call: TRBV28; j_call: TRBJ1-4; clone_size: .; cdr3_aa: ASKTPGGKLF
v_call: TRBV30; j_call: TRBJ2-6; clone_size: .; cdr3_aa: ACLTVSGANVLT
v_call: TRBV18; j_call: TRBJ2-7; clone_size: .; cdr3_aa: ASSPPGTSYLYEQY
v_call: TRBV15; j_call: TRBJ1-5; clone_size: .; cdr3_aa: ATSGWGGAGQPQH
v_call: TRBV25-1; j_call: TRBJ2-5; clone_size: .; cdr3_aa: ASSELGLAGMGKETQY
v_call: TRBV2; j_call: TRBJ2-7; clone_size: .; cdr3_aa: ASEDIGPQTYEQY
v_call: TRBV19; j_call: TRBJ2-5; clone_size: .; cdr3_aa: ARDPGGLQETQY
v_call: TRBV19; j_call: TRBJ2-3; clone_size: .; cdr3_aa: ASSRGDRGSGDTQY
v_call: TRBV18; j_call: TRBJ2-6; clone_size: .; cdr3_aa: ASSPQTGGNSGANVLT
v_call: TRBV10-3; j_call: TRBJ2-7; clone_size: .; cdr3_aa: AISEVGSLYEQY
v_call: TRBV2; j_call: TRBJ1-3; clone_size: .; cdr3_aa: ASSDAGNTIY
v_call: TRBV28; j_call: TRBJ2-7; clone_size: .; cdr3_aa: ASSTHTPSRRRMSYEQY
v_call: TRBV28; j_call: TRBJ2-7; clone_size: .; cdr3_aa: ASSPGDRGYEQY
v_call: TRBV5-5; j_call: TRBJ2-7; clone_size: .; cdr3_aa: ASSQGQDYYEQY
v_call: TRBV5-1; j_call: TRBJ2-1; clone_size: once; cdr3_aa: ASNGAGRYNEQF
v_call: TRBV28; j_call: TRBJ2-7; clone_size: .; cdr3_aa: ASSLRAPYEQY
v_call: TRBV4-1; j_call: TRBJ2-5; clone_size: .; cdr3_aa: ASSQDEGRGLETQY
v_call: TRBV18; j_call: TRBJ2-1; clone_size: once; cdr3_aa: ASSRTSGYNEQF
v_call: TRBV4-1; j_call: TRBJ2-2; clone_size: .; cdr3_aa: ASSQVLAGDTGELF
v_call: TRBV6-6; j_call: TRBJ2-7; clone_size: .; cdr3_aa: ASSYTGGGYEQY
v_call: TRBV4-1; j_call: TRBJ2-2; clone_size: .; cdr3_aa: ASSIGLAGGGTGELF
v_call: TRBV11-2; j_call: TRBJ2-1; clone_size: .; cdr3_aa: ASSSKPSGTNNEQF
v_call: TRBV11-3; j_call: TRBJ2-1; clone_size: .; cdr3_aa: ASSGSSYNEQF
v_call: TRBV5-1; j_call: TRBJ2-1; clone_size: few; cdr3_aa: ASSLELLNNEQF
v_call: TRBV7-6; j_call: TRBJ2-3; clone_size: .; cdr3_aa: ASTTGTSGVVTDTQY
v_call: TRBV4-1; j_call: TRBJ2-5; clone_size: .; cdr3_aa: ASSLGGGTVETQY